The 31 T cell receptor beta chains below come from one sample, sequenced in a study of T-cell memory formation after mild COVID-19. From the 5' RACE reads, TCRdb called clonotypes with MiXCR, one entry per CDR3 protein. The sample lists around 210,000 distinct CDR3 sequences; around 8.8% were seen once. The sequencing input was PBMCs or a T cell subset sorted from them (not recorded which). The receptors here all came from a man younger than 35 who had mild COVID-19 (a few samples of this study predate the infection). Cell type and time point are not known.

V gene TRBV24-1 combines with J gene TRBJ2-1; TRBD2 aligns across 10 bases. V was clipped by 3 bases and J by 0 bases; unmatched bases: 4. The CDR3 contains 17 residues. Looked up from germline, CDR1 is KGHDR and CDR2 is SFDVKD. The CDR3 coding sequence is TGTGCCACCAGTGATCGGACTAGCGGATTCTCCTACAATGAGCAGTTCTTC. Translation: CATSDRTSGFSYNEQFF.

This rearrangement joins TRBV6-2 or TRBV6-3 to TRBJ2-1; D unclear. This CDR3 is 11 amino acids long. CDR1 and CDR2 from the germline V gene are MNHEY and SVGEGT. V lost 2 bases and J lost 8, with 4 bases in between. The CDR3 nucleotides read TGTGCCAGCAGTTACGAGTATGAGCAGTTCTTC. Translating gives CASSYEYEQFF.

This clonotype was detected many times. The J gene is TRBJ2-5, the V gene TRBV12-3 or TRBV12-4; weak D call: TRBD2 (6 bases). Trimming removed 2 bases from V and 3 bases from J, with 10 bases in between. This CDR3 has 14 amino acids. Here the CDR3 DNA reads TGTGCCAGCAGTTTAAGGGGAGGTGAAGAGACCCAGTACTTC. The encoded protein is CASSLRGGEETQYF.

The chain's CDR3 is CASAGGPSYNEQFF. Here the CDR3 DNA reads TGTGCCAGCGCGGGGGGCCCCTCCTACAATGAGCAGTTCTTC. This chain links TRBV28 with TRBJ2-1; 8 bases match TRBD2. Germline V gene data show CDR1 as MDHEN and CDR2 as SYDVKM. V gave up 8 bases and J gave up 0 bases; unmatched junction bases: 3. The CDR3 runs 14 residues.

This clonotype has a handful of counts. The chain has TRBV25-1 and TRBJ2-5; tentatively, D is TRBD1 (5 bases). This CDR3 comprises 15 residues. Trimming stripped 3 bases from V and 5 bases from J, with 16 bases between. The germline V gene has CDR1 MGHDK and CDR2 SYGVNS. The CDR3: CASSDPGRLGETQYF. The CDR3 nucleotides read TGTGCCAGCAGTGATCCAGGGCGATTGGGGGAGACCCAGTACTTC.

This clonotype was picked up many times. CDR3 sequence reads: CSVKQQGAGTEAFF. The CDR3 nucleotides read TGCAGCGTTAAACAACAGGGGGCCGGGACTGAAGCTTTCTTT. This chain uses TRBV29-1 with TRBJ1-1; 9 bases are shared with TRBD1. The V gene's germline CDR1 is SQVTM and CDR2 ANQGSEA. The CDR3 extends over 14 amino acids. Losses at the gene ends were 5 bases for V and 5 bases for J; bases not matched to a gene: 9.

This clonotype was observed a few times. CDR3 sequence: CASSHTSGGLTDTQYF. Here the CDR3 DNA reads TGTGCCAGCAGTCATACTAGCGGGGGACTTACAGATACGCAGTATTTT. The V call is TRBV12-3 or TRBV12-4, the J call TRBJ2-3; the match to TRBD2 covers 11 bases. The CDR3 sequence is 16 residues long. The ends lost 5 bases at V and 3 bases at J; junction bases unmatched: 7.

This clonotype was picked up many times. The V gene is TRBV12-3 or TRBV12-4, the J gene TRBJ1-1; D possibly corresponds to TRBD1 (5 bases). The germline V and J ends were trimmed by 5 bases and 7 bases, with 14 bases remaining between them. The CDR3 has 13 residues. The CDR3: CASSMSGTVEAFF. In DNA form, the CDR3 reads TGTGCCAGCAGTATGAGTGGGACCGTTGAAGCTTTCTTT.

V and J are TRBV7-2 and TRBJ2-5; TRBD2 matches 10 bases. Germline V lookup: CDR1 SGHTA, CDR2 FQGNSA. This CDR3 region has 15 residues. Germline trimming cut 6 bases from V and 3 bases from J; bases unmatched to any gene: 7. The CDR3 sequence is CASSSRLAGEETQYF. The DNA for the CDR3 is TGTGCCAGCAGTAGCCGGCTAGCGGGGGAAGAGACCCAGTACTTC.

This clonotype has only a few counts. The chain links TRBV9 to TRBJ2-1; tentative D call: TRBD2 (6 bases). The length of the CDR3 is 15 residues. Germline V gives CDR1 SGDLS, CDR2 YYNGEE. Trimming shortened V by 0 bases and J by 6 bases, and 13 bases separated the two germline ends. In nucleotides, the CDR3 is TGTGCCAGCAGCGTAGCTCTACAGGAGGGCAATGAGCAGTTCTTC. Translated: CASSVALQEGNEQFF.

The rearrangement joins TRBV6-6 to TRBJ2-7; a weak D match, TRBD2 (7 bases). Per the germline V gene, CDR1 is MNHNY and CDR2 is SVGAGI (reference sequence). V lost 8 bases, J lost 2 bases, and 16 bases lay in between. The CDR3 spans 14 residues. CDR3 DNA: TGTGCCAGCCTTAGGGGGGGCAGCGCCTACGAGCAGTACTTC. Protein: CASLRGGSAYEQYF.

This clonotype has a handful of counts. V is TRBV6-5 and J is TRBJ2-7; maybe TRBD1 (5 bases). Germline V gene lookup returns CDR1 MNHEY and CDR2 SVGAGI. V gave up 6 bases and J gave up 2 bases, with 11 bases separating them. CDR3 length: 13 amino acids. This CDR3 is CASSQGATYEQYF. In nucleotides, the CDR3 is TGTGCCAGCAGCCAAGGGGCAACCTACGAGCAGTACTTC.

This clonotype has only a few counts. This sequence joins TRBV30 and TRBJ1-2; unclear D gene. CDR3 length: 14 residues. Per germline, CDR1 GTSNPN and CDR2 SVGIG (reference sequence). V dropped 3 bases and J dropped 0 bases, with 11 bases sitting between them. Written as DNA, the CDR3 is TGTGCCTGGAGAGCACCGCAGACTAACTATGGCTACACCTTC. This gives the protein CAWRAPQTNYGYTF.

This clonotype has just a few counts. The rearrangement joins TRBV4-3 to TRBJ2-3, with 9 bases fitting TRBD2. Looked up from germline, CDR1 is LGHNA and CDR2 is YSLEER. This CDR3 contains 18 residues. The trim removed 1 base at V and 3 bases at J, leaving 11 bases unmatched. The CDR3 spells CASSQVWERGADTDTQYF. For the CDR3, the DNA is TGCGCCAGCAGCCAAGTTTGGGAGCGGGGGGCCGATACAGATACGCAGTATTTT.

The chain combines TRBV6-6 with TRBJ1-2; unclear D gene. V was cut by 0 bases and J by 5 bases, with 10 bases left in between. This CDR3 has 14 amino acids. Germline CDR1 and CDR2: MNHNY and SVGAGI (reference sequence). CDR3 amino acids: CASSYSGGPYGYTF. Written as DNA, the CDR3 is TGTGCCAGCAGTTACTCGGGCGGTCCATATGGCTACACCTTC.

The V gene is TRBV6-2 or TRBV6-3, the J gene TRBJ2-3; the D gene is possibly TRBD2 (6 bases). The germline gives CDR1 MNHEY, CDR2 SVGEGT. CDR3 length: 12 amino acids. V was clipped by 6 bases and J by 9 bases, with 13 bases between them. The CDR3 region is CASRSPRGTQYF. CDR3 coding DNA: TGTGCCAGCAGATCCCCTCGGGGGACGCAGTATTTT.

The J gene is TRBJ2-1, the V gene TRBV7-6, with TRBD2 identical over 8 bases. This CDR3 comprises 14 residues. Germline CDR1 and CDR2: SGHVS and FNYEAQ. The ends lost 5 bases at V and 6 bases at J; junction bases unmatched: 6. The chain's CDR3 is CASSPRTSPNEQFF. CDR3 DNA sequence: TGTGCCAGCAGCCCGCGGACTAGCCCCAATGAGCAGTTCTTC.

This clonotype was picked up many times. The rearrangement joins TRBV4-3 to TRBJ1-2; D is unresolved. The ends were cut back, 0 bases at V and 8 bases at J, with 13 bases in the middle. The CDR3 contains 14 residues. CDR1 and CDR2 from the germline V gene are LGHNA and YSLEER. CDR3 DNA sequence: TGCGCCAGCAGCCAAGAACAGTTGCTAAACGGCTACACCTTC. Its protein product is CASSQEQLLNGYTF.

A few counts support this clonotype. The V and J genes are TRBV12-5 and TRBJ2-2; 7 nucleotides match TRBD1. V shed 6 bases, J shed 1 base, and the junction held 14 bases outside the gene matches. Germline V gene data show CDR1 as LGHNT and CDR2 as FRNRAP. The CDR3 sequence is 18 residues long. CDR3 protein: CASGNATGFDLNTGELFF. DNA of the CDR3: TGTGCTAGTGGCAACGCGACAGGGTTCGATCTGAACACCGGGGAGCTGTTTTTT.

This clonotype was counted at least ten times. The rearrangement joins TRBV28 to TRBJ1-1, with 9 bases fitting TRBD1. The CDR3 runs 13 residues. Germline loops: CDR1 MDHEN, CDR2 SYDVKM. Trimming removed 4 bases from V and 8 bases from J; junction bases left unmatched: 5. CDR3 nucleotide sequence: TGTGCCAGCAGTTGGGGGGGACAGGGCGAAGCTTTCTTT. Protein sequence: CASSWGGQGEAFF.

The V and J genes are TRBV6-6 and TRBJ1-1, with D tentatively TRBD1 (5 bases). The CDR3 is 14 amino acids. Germline V CDR1 and CDR2: MNHNY, SVGAGI (reference sequence). Trimming removed 5 bases from V and 5 bases from J, with 15 bases in between. The CDR3 is CASSPPGRGTEAFF. Written as DNA, the CDR3 is TGTGCCAGCAGTCCCCCAGGGAGGGGAACTGAAGCTTTCTTT.

The J gene is TRBJ2-1, the V gene TRBV29-1; no definite D call. Looked up from germline, CDR1 is SQVTM and CDR2 is ANQGSEA. The V and J ends lost 7 bases and 2 bases respectively, with 12 bases between them. The CDR3 contains 13 residues. The CDR3 spells CSASIGTYNEQFF. The CDR3, as DNA: TGCAGCGCCTCTATAGGAACCTACAATGAGCAGTTCTTC.

This CDR3 is CASSQQGWRTQYF. For the CDR3, the DNA is TGTGCCAGCAGTCAGCAGGGGTGGAGGACCCAGTACTTC. The chain has TRBV12-3 or TRBV12-4 and TRBJ2-5; TRBD1 might be the D (6 bases). The V and J ends lost 5 bases and 7 bases respectively, with 14 bases between them. CDR3 length equals 13 residues.

This clonotype was seen more than once but under ten times. V usage is TRBV12-3 or TRBV12-4 and J usage is TRBJ1-6; tentative D call: TRBD1 (5 bases). V was pared by 8 bases and J by 9 bases, with 23 bases between. The length of the CDR3 is 16 residues. The CDR3 DNA follows: TGTGCCAGCTCCCCTAGGTCGGGGGGGAATGGTTCACCCCTCCACTTT. It codes for CASSPRSGGNGSPLHF.

The genes are TRBV27 and TRBJ1-6; D is unclear. Germline loops: CDR1 MNHEY, CDR2 SMNVEV (reference sequence). The CDR3 consists of 13 residues. V shed 4 bases and J shed 6 bases, with 7 bases lying between them. The CDR3 reads CASSWIPNSPLHF. CDR3 coding DNA: TGTGCCAGCAGTTGGATCCCTAATTCACCCCTCCACTTT.

The chain links TRBV19 to TRBJ2-3, with D possibly being TRBD1 (6 bases). The V and J ends lost 5 bases and 6 bases respectively, with 15 bases between them. CDR1 and CDR2 from the germline V gene are LNHDA and SQIVND (reference sequence). The CDR3 length is 14 residues. CDR3 sequence reads: CASSPLDSRDTQYF. The CDR3 DNA is TGTGCCAGTAGTCCCCTGGACAGTCGGGATACGCAGTATTTT.

In its sample, this clonotype was seen a few times. The rearrangement joins TRBV11-2 to TRBJ1-2, with D possibly matching TRBD1 (5 bases). Trimming removed 6 bases at V and 4 bases at J, with 15 bases between. The CDR3 consists of 14 residues. CDR1 and CDR2 (germline): SGHAT, FQNNGV. CDR3 amino acids: CASRPSDTFYGYTF. The DNA for the CDR3 is TGTGCCAGCAGGCCCTCGGACACTTTCTATGGCTACACCTTC.

This clonotype has only a few counts. The V and J genes are TRBV4-1 and TRBJ2-3, with TRBD2 matching 10 bases. This CDR3 has 15 residues. V gave up 4 bases and J gave up 8 bases; unmatched junction bases: 9. Looked up from germline, CDR1 is MGHRA and CDR2 is YSYEKL. The DNA of the CDR3 is TGCGCCAGCAGCCGTGGACTAGCGGTCCACGGTACGCAGTATTTT. Its protein is CASSRGLAVHGTQYF.

This clonotype was observed many times. The gene calls are TRBV7-3 and TRBJ1-1; D is undetermined. Germline assignment: CDR1 SGHTA and CDR2 FQGTGA. Between the trimmed V and J ends, which lost 5 bases and 10 bases, there was a span of 23 bases. There are 15 residues in the CDR3. CDR3 bases: TGTGCCAGCAGCCCAGACGGGAAAGTGGGGAGGCGAGCTTTCTTT. This sequence encodes CASSPDGKVGRRAFF.

This clonotype appeared a few times. The rearrangement uses TRBV6-2 or TRBV6-3 and TRBJ2-3; D ambiguous. Trimming left V 7 bases short and J 1 base short, with 9 bases between. CDR1 and CDR2 (germline): MNHEY, SVGEGT. The CDR3 totals 13 residues. This CDR3 reads CASTPSGTDTQYF. For the CDR3, the DNA is TGTGCCAGCACTCCGTCGGGCACAGATACGCAGTATTTT.

This clonotype has at least ten counts. V and J are TRBV6-2 or TRBV6-3 and TRBJ1-6; no definite D call. With 4 bases removed from V and 8 bases from J, the gap between germline ends came to 6 bases. Germline CDR1 is MNHEY and CDR2 is SVGEGT. The CDR3 extends over 12 amino acids. This CDR3 is CASSWVDSPLHF. The DNA for the CDR3 is TGTGCCAGCAGTTGGGTTGATTCACCCCTCCACTTT.